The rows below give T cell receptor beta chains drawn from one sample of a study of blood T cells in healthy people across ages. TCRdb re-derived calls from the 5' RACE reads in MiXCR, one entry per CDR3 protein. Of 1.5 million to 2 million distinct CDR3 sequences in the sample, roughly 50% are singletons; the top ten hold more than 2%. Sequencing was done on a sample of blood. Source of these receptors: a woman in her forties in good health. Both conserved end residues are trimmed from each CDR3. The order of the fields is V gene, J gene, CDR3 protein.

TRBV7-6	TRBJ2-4	ASSSGPPTEQY
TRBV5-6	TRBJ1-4	ASSLEVSRANEKLF
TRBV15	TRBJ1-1	ATSRDSRNTEAF
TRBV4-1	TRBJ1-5	ASSQDRDSLNQPQH
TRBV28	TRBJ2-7	ASTQSPAYEQY
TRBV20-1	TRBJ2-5	SAIQAGKETQY
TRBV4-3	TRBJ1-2	ASSQERGGLGGYT
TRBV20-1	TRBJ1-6	SANPRGANNSPLH
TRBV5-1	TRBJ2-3	ASSKSGAQY
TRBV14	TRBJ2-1	ASSPNRGLGNEQF
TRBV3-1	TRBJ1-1	ASSHRTGSGMTEAF
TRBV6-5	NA	ASSPRDKYYEQY
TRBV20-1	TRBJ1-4	SARDLSKGEKLF
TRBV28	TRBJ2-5	ASIEAGQETQY
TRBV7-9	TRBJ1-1	ANLEMNTEAF
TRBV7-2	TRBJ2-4	ASTPAGKNIQY
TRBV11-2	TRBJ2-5	ASSVTYSQETQY
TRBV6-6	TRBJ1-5	ASSPGVLSNQPQH
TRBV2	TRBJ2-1	ARTGQGRAEQF
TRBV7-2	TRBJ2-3	ASSLLPGAGSLGGTDTQY
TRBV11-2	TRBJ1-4	ASSFSRGEKLF
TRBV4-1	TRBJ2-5	ASSPLVLADKETQY
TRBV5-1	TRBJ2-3	ASSSGGVSADTQY
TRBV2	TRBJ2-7	ASIRAGTSSYEQY
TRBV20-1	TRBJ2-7	SAPWPGLTSGGSYEQY
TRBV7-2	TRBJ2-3	ASSLVGSFSTDTQY
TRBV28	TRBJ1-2	ASSSPAGTGDYGYT
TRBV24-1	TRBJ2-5	ATSRLAGGQETQY
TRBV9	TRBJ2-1	ASSFLPGADNEQF
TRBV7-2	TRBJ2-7	ASSTQGQGGSYEQY
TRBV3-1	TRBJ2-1	ASSPEQGGNEQF
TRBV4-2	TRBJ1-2	ASSQDQGPDNYGYT
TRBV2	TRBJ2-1	ASSDMRGQYWDEQF
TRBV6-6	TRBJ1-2	ASTKRGHLYGYT
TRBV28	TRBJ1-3	ASSPTRTSGNTIY
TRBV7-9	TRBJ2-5	ASSRTASQETQY
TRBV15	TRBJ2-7	ATSRERDRTYEQY
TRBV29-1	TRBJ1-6	SANGSGSPLH
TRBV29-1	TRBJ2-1	SVEGVAGAIYNEQF
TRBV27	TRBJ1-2	ASSTRTGASGLGYT
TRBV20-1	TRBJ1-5	SVLPPTGGNQPQH
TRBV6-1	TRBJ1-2	ASSAPTGTGSNYGYT
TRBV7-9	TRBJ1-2	ASSVPGNKRDGYT
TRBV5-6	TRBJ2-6	ASSSGTDNSGANVLT
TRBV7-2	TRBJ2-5	ASTLIRGLPQETQY
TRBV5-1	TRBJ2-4	ASSLVVDSQQY
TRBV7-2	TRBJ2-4	ASSLAQQTSNIQY
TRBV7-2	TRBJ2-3	ASSLAVGDTQY
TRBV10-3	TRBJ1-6	AISEERQVNSPLH
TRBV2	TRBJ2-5	ASRVFVETQY
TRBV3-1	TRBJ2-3	ASSQDGREAITDTQY
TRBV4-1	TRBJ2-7	ASSQATGGDLPQY